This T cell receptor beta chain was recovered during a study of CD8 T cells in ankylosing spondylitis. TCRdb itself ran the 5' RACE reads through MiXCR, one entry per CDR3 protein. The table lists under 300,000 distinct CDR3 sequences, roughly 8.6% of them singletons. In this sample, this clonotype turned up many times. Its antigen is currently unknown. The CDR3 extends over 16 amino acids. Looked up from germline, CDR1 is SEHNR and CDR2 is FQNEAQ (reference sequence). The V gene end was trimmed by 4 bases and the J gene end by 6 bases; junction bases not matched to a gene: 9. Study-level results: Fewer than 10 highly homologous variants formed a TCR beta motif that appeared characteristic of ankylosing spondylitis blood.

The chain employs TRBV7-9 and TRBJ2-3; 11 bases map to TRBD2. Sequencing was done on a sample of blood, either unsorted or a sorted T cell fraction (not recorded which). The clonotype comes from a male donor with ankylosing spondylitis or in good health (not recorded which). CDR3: CASSSRLAGIWDTQYF. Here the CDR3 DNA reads TGTGCCAGCAGCTCCCGACTAGCGGGGATTTGGGATACGCAGTATTTT.